This TCR beta chain derives from a study of blood T cell repertoires in COVID-19. Study background: Samples came from the United States, Italy and Spain, spanning acute and convalescent COVID-19.

In assigning cohorts, the study relied on participant-reported clinical history. Sequenced by immunoSEQ multiplex PCR; TCRdb stores in-frame clones only, minus some. The profile covers roughly 420,000 clones, with roughly 90% appearing a single time and approximately 1% taken by the ten largest. This CDR3 comprises 12 residues. The germline gives CDR1 SGHKS, CDR2 YYEKEE (reference sequence). Trimming left V 6 bases short and J 6 bases short, with 13 bases between. The TCR was taken from a woman aged 25 to 39 with acute COVID-19. Sequenced: PBMCs or T cells enriched from blood (not recorded which). The chain has TRBV5-5 and TRBJ2-7; the D is unclear. CDR3 region: CASTSREVEQYF. In DNA, the CDR3 is TGTGCCAGCACCTCCCGAGAGGTCGAGCAGTACTTC.